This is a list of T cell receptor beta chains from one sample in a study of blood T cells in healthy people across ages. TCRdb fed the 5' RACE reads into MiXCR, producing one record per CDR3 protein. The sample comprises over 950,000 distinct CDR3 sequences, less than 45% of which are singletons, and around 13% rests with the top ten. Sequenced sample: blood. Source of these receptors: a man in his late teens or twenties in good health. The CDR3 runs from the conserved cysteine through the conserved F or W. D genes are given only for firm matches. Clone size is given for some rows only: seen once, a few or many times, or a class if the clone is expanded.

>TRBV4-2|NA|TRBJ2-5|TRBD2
CARSQDAGGPEGETQYF
TGTGCCCGCAGCCAAGATGCGGGGGGGCCAGAGGGAGAGACCCAGTACTTC
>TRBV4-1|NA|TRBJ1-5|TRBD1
CASSQPGQGILGNQPQHF
TGCGCCAGCAGCCAGCCGGGACAGGGGATATTAGGGAATCAGCCCCAGCATTTT
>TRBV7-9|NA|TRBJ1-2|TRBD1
CASSPLLQDRGLSSYYGYTF
TGTGCCAGCAGCCCTCTCCTTCAGGACAGGGGGCTTTCGTCCTACTATGGCTACACCTTC
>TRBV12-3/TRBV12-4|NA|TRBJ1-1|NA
CASSLHSWADLNTEAFF
TGTGCCAGCAGTTTGCACTCGTGGGCAGATTTGAACACTGAAGCTTTCTTT
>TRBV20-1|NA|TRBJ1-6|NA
CSAEAQWQGISSYNSPLHF
TGCAGTGCCGAGGCCCAGTGGCAGGGGATAAGCTCCTATAATTCACCCCTCCACTTT
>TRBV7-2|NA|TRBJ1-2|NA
CASSPQLLQGNYGYTF
TGTGCCAGCAGCCCCCAGCTACTACAGGGTAACTATGGCTACACCTTC
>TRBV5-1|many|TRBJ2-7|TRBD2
CASSLSGRAYEQYF
TGCGCCAGCAGCTTGAGCGGGAGGGCCTACGAGCAGTACTTC
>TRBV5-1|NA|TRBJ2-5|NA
CASSDGRSETQYF
TGCGCCAGCAGCGACGGAAGGTCTGAGACCCAGTACTTC
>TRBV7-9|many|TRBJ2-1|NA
CASSLMDSPYNEQFF
TGTGCCAGCAGCTTAATGGACAGCCCATACAATGAGCAGTTCTTC
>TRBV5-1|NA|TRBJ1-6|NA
CASSPSGLLNSPLHF
TGCGCCAGCAGCCCCTCCGGACTGCTTAATTCACCCCTCCACTTT
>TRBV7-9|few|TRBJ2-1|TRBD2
CASSLAGGGARSYNEQFF
TGTGCCAGCAGCTTAGCTGGCGGGGGGGCGCGATCCTACAATGAGCAGTTCTTC
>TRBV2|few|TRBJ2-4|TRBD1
CASNHRGWANIQYF
TGTGCCAGCAACCACAGGGGGTGGGCAAACATTCAGTACTTC
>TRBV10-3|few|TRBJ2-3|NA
CAISESAPGDTQYF
TGTGCCATCAGTGAGTCTGCCCCCGGAGATACGCAGTATTTT
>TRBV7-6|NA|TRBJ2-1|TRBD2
CASSYPETSGNEQFF
TGTGCCAGCAGCTACCCCGAGACTAGCGGGAATGAGCAGTTCTTC
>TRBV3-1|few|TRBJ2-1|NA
CASSQVFRLTYNEQFF
TGTGCCAGCAGCCAAGTATTTAGATTGACCTACAATGAGCAGTTCTTC
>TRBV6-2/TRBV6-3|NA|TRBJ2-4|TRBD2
CASNGAGENIQYF
TGTGCCAGCAACGGCGCGGGGGAAAACATTCAGTACTTC
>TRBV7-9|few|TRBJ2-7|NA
CASSNGVGLPFLFYEQYF
TGTGCCAGCAGCAATGGAGTCGGTCTACCGTTCCTATTCTACGAGCAGTACTTC
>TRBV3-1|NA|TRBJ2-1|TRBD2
CASSQEVAGTYNNEQFF
TGTGCCAGCAGCCAAGAGGTAGCGGGGACCTACAACAATGAGCAGTTCTTC
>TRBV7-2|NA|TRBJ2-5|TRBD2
CASSFKSGGLQETQYF
TGTGCCAGCAGCTTTAAGAGCGGGGGGCTACAAGAGACCCAGTACTTC
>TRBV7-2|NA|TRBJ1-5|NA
CASSLLAGYSNQPQHF
TGTGCCAGCAGCTTACTGGCAGGCTATAGCAATCAGCCCCAGCATTTT
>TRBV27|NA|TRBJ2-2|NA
CASGWNTGELFF
TGTGCCAGCGGGTGGAACACCGGGGAGCTGTTTTTT
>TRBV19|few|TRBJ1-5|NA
CASSIEQISNQPQHF
TGTGCCAGTAGTATTGAACAGATTAGCAATCAGCCCCAGCATTTT
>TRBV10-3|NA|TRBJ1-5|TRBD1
CAISESRTGVANQPQHF
TGTGCCATCAGTGAGTCTCGGACAGGGGTGGCCAATCAGCCCCAGCATTTT
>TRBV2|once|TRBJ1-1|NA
CASRPTAIGGEAFF
TGTGCCAGCAGACCAACCGCGATAGGGGGTGAAGCTTTCTTT
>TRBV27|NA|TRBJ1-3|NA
CASSQRGRSGNTIYF
TGTGCCAGCAGCCAAAGGGGCAGGTCTGGAAACACCATATATTTT